What follows is one T cell receptor (beta chain) and its context. The data are from a study of blood T cell repertoires in COVID-19. As for the study in general: Samples taken during acute and convalescent COVID-19 were collected in the United States, Italy and Spain.

This CDR3 contains 16 residues. Germline CDR1 and CDR2: SEHNR and FQNEAQ (reference sequence). Trimming at V came to 2 bases and at J to 4 bases, leaving 10 bases not matched to a gene. The assay was immunoSEQ multiplex PCR, and TCRdb's table has in-frame clones only and misses some. This table has about 200,000 clones, 88% appearing once. The sample was peripheral blood. This TCR was sampled from a man aged 35 to 55 with active or convalescent COVID-19. This chain joins TRBV7-9 and TRBJ1-1, with 7 bases aligning to TRBD1. The chain's CDR3 is CASSLLWTGEGTEAFF. For the CDR3, the DNA is TGTGCCAGCAGCTTATTGTGGACAGGTGAGGGCACTGAAGCTTTCTTT.